These 15 T cell receptor beta chains were all obtained from the same sample, sequenced in a study of vaccination effects on CD4 cells after COVID-19. Clones were sequenced by immunoSEQ multiplex PCR, and TCRdb holds only the in-frame ones, with some missing. The repertoire holds around 25,000 clones, with roughly four fifths as singletons. These receptors' antigens are unknown. After expansion with viral peptide pools in the ViraFEST assay, antigen-specific CD4+ T cells were sequenced. Cells that had been cultured for 10 days were the source of isolated CD4+ T cells. Participants received two doses of either the BNT162b2 or mRNA-1273 vaccine. The source material was CD4+ T cells from PBMCs cultured with HCoV-NL63 spike peptides, sampled after COVID-19 vaccination. The receptors stem from a human donor who received a COVID-19 vaccine. Some clones in this sample may be carry-over from other donors' samples.

This chain uses TRBV6-2 or TRBV6-3 with TRBJ2-7; no clear D gene. Germline values: CDR1 MNHEY, CDR2 SVGEGT. V was pared by 5 bases and J by 2 bases, with 10 bases between. The CDR3 extends over 13 amino acids. CDR3 bases: TGTGCCAGCAGTCGCGGAAGGGCCTACGAGCAGTACGTC. Its protein is CASSRGRAYEQYV.

This sequence joins TRBV18 and TRBJ1-4, with D unclear. CDR1 and CDR2 (germline): KGHSH, LQKENI. V dropped 3 bases and J dropped 5 bases, with 13 bases sitting between them. This CDR3 has 15 amino acids. The CDR3, as DNA: TGTGCCAGCTCACCGTTGGACGGGCTAAATGAAAAACTGTTTTTT. Protein: CASSPLDGLNEKLFF.

The CDR3 DNA is TGTGCCAGCAGCTTAGGACAGGGAAGCACCGGGGAGCTGTTTTTT. Its protein product is CASSLGQGSTGELFF. The V call is TRBV7-9, the J call TRBJ2-2; TRBD1 aligns across 7 bases. This CDR3 is built from 15 residues. CDR1 is SEHNR, CDR2 FQNEAQ, per germline (reference sequence). Unmatched junction bases numbered 3, after V lost 1 base and J lost 4 bases.

The J gene is TRBJ2-1, the V gene TRBV19; D gene unclear. V lost 8 bases and J 6 bases, leaving 14 bases between the germline ends. This CDR3 has 13 amino acids. Germline CDR1 and CDR2: LNHDA and SQIVND (reference sequence). The CDR3 reads CASGPRWGNEQFF. In nucleotides, the CDR3 is TGTGCCAGTGGCCCCCGCTGGGGCAATGAGCAGTTCTTC.

This clone turned up a few times. The rearrangement uses TRBV5-1 and TRBJ1-1, with 8 bases identical to TRBD1. Trimming removed 3 bases from V and 0 bases from J; junction bases left unmatched: 7. The CDR3 has 16 amino acids. CDR1 is SGHRS, CDR2 YFSETQ, per germline. CDR3: CASSSSQGAVNTEAFF. CDR3 nucleotides: TGCGCCAGCAGCTCATCTCAGGGGGCGGTGAACACTGAAGCTTTCTTT.

The CDR3 here is CASSLVPSTTGNTIYF. For the CDR3, the DNA is TGTGCCAGCAGCTTAGTGCCCAGCACAACGGGAAACACCATATATTTT. The rearrangement uses TRBV7-2 and TRBJ1-3, with D hard to call. CDR1 is SGHTA and CDR2 is FQGNSA in the germline V gene. This CDR3 is 16 amino acids long. Trimming cost V 1 base and J 4 bases, with 14 bases left between them.

The chain recombines TRBV6-2 or TRBV6-3 with TRBJ2-5; 7 positions agree with TRBD2. The junction had 5 bases not matched to a gene; V was cut back by 2 bases and J by 2 bases. CDR1 is MNHEY and CDR2 is SVGEGT in the germline V gene. This CDR3 has 15 amino acids. The CDR3 here is CASSYVASGQETQYF. CDR3 sequence (DNA): TGTGCCAGCAGTTACGTGGCTAGCGGACAAGAGACCCAGTACTTC.

V is TRBV29-1 and J is TRBJ2-3, with D perhaps being TRBD1 or TRBD2 (6 bases each). V was cut by 4 bases and J by 5 bases, with 16 bases left in between. Per the germline V gene, CDR1 is SQVTM and CDR2 is ANQGSEA. The CDR3 is 14 amino acids. The CDR3 DNA follows: TGCAGCGTTGGGTCGGGGGCCCGGAAAGATACGCAGTATTTT. It yields the protein CSVGSGARKDTQYF.

The chain uses TRBV5-8 and TRBJ2-3; D possibly corresponds to TRBD2 (5 bases). Germline lookup yields CDR1 SGHTS and CDR2 YDEGEE. V was pared by 7 bases and J by 4 bases, with 34 bases between. CDR3 length equals 20 residues. CDR3: CASPVNPVPGNSISPDTQYF. The CDR3 DNA reads as TGTGCCAGCCCGGTTAATCCCGTCCCGGGGAACTCGATTTCTCCAGATACGCAGTATTTT.

The sample holds a few counts of this clone. The chain joins TRBV5-1 to TRBJ2-1, with D possibly being TRBD2 (6 bases). V shed 6 bases and J shed 2 bases, with 18 bases lying between them. CDR1 and CDR2 (germline): SGHRS, YFSETQ. The length of the CDR3 is 16 residues. The CDR3 loop reads CASNTGSSVTYNEQFF. In DNA form, the CDR3 reads TGCGCCAGCAACACTGGTTCTAGCGTTACCTACAATGAGCAGTTCTTC.

This chain links TRBV5-6 with TRBJ1-3; the match to TRBD1 covers 7 bases. Germline assignment: CDR1 SGHDT and CDR2 YYEEEE. V lost 4 bases and J lost 0; bases outside the gene matches: 10. The CDR3 length is 17 residues. CDR3 sequence reads: CASSGWGTALSGNTIYF. In DNA form, the CDR3 reads TGTGCCAGCAGCGGGTGGGGGACAGCTCTCTCTGGAAACACCATATATTTT.

The chain is built from TRBV19 and TRBJ1-4; D possibly corresponds to TRBD1 (5 bases). Germline assignment: CDR1 LNHDA and CDR2 SQIVND (reference sequence). The CDR3 runs to 15 residues. Trimming removed 6 bases at V and 8 bases at J, with 19 bases between. Here the CDR3 reads CASRMPAGSGEKLFF. CDR3 nucleotides: TGTGCCAGTAGGATGCCCGCAGGGTCGGGGGAAAAACTGTTTTTT.

The rearrangement uses TRBV30 and TRBJ1-3; no clear D gene. V was pared by 3 bases and J by 3 bases, with 9 bases between. The CDR3 sequence is 13 residues long. CDR1 and CDR2 (germline): GTSNPN, SVGIG (reference sequence). Written as DNA, the CDR3 is TGTGCCTGGAGCGCTTCTTATGGAAACACCATATATTTT. Residues: CAWSASYGNTIYF.

This clone was picked up one time. The chain joins TRBV12-3 or TRBV12-4 to TRBJ1-1; no firm D call. V was pared by 5 bases and J by 2 bases, with 3 bases between. CDR3 length equals 11 residues. DNA of the CDR3: TGTGCCAGCAGTCCAAACACTGAAGCTTTCTTT. Protein: CASSPNTEAFF.

This sequence joins TRBV24-1 and TRBJ2-4; no clear D gene. Germline CDR1 KGHDR, CDR2 SFDVKD. The CDR3 is made up of 15 amino acids. The V and J ends lost 3 bases and 4 bases respectively, with 12 bases between them. The DNA of the CDR3 is TGTGCCACCAGTGATATGGACGACCCAAAAAACATTCAGTACTTC. Its protein is CATSDMDDPKNIQYF.